This T cell receptor (beta chain) was captured in a study of long-term antiretroviral therapy in people with HIV. Study findings and constraints: Controls exceeded HIV repertoires in CDR3 length range. Every time point showed a repertoire led by clones expanded before ART. Diversity remained lower than transplant donor controls, even though it increased after ART.

In regard to this clone: Its antigen is currently unknown.

An immunoSEQ assay, version v3.0, was performed at survey level. Sequencing was designed to cover roughly 40,000-50,000 T-cell genomes in each sample. TCRdb's table, derived via immunoSEQ multiplex PCR, lists solely in-frame clones and lacks some. The table lists some 24,000 clones, about 87% of them singletons. From germline, CDR1 is KGHSH and CDR2 LQKENI. V was pared by 6 bases and J by 2 bases, with 12 bases between. CDR3 size: 14 residues. The sample in question was unsorted PBMCs, obtained 1.8 years before starting antiretroviral therapy. This TCR was sampled from a man over 45 with HIV. This chain uses TRBV18 with TRBJ2-3; no reliable D call. The CDR3 coding sequence is TGTGCCAGCTCGCCCACCAGTAACACAGATACGCAGTATTTT. This codes for CASSPTSNTDTQYF.